Each of the 14 T cell receptor beta chains below was sequenced from the same sample in a study of OX40 agonist ivuxolimab in advanced cancers. TCRdb's table, derived via immunoSEQ multiplex PCR, lists solely in-frame clones and lacks some. The table includes approximately 75,000 clones, roughly nine tenths detected once. The material was CD4+ or CD8+ T cells sorted from blood, obtained in a trial of the OX40 agonist ivuxolimab. These receptor sequences come from an adult with an advanced solid tumor such as melanoma, head and neck, liver or kidney cancer.

The chain has TRBV2 and TRBJ2-3; a possible D gene is TRBD2 (6 bases). The germline V and J ends were trimmed by 8 bases and 2 bases, with 17 bases remaining between them. The CDR3 covers 15 residues. In germline, CDR1 is SNHLY, CDR2 FYNNEI. Written as DNA, the CDR3 is TGTGCCAGCTCTTTGGAGGGTGGGTCCACAGATACGCAGTATTTT. Translation: CASSLEGGSTDTQYF.

DNA for the CDR3: TGTGCCAGCAGCCAAGGTCCGGGACAGGCCACAGATACGCAGTATTTT. Translated: CASSQGPGQATDTQYF. The gene calls are TRBV14 and TRBJ2-3; 8 bases match TRBD1. With V trimmed by 1 base and J by 2 bases, 5 bases remained unmatched. From germline, CDR1 is SGHDN and CDR2 FVKESK. This CDR3 is 16 amino acids long.

V gene TRBV5-1 combines with J gene TRBJ2-1; D remains ambiguous. V was trimmed by 4 bases and J by 0 bases, leaving 8 bases between them. The CDR3 has 14 residues. Per germline, CDR1 SGHRS and CDR2 YFSETQ. The DNA for the CDR3 is TGCGCCAGCAGCATTGAAACCTCCTACAATGAGCAGTTCTTC. Translating gives CASSIETSYNEQFF.

The chain couples TRBV11-1 to TRBJ1-6, with unresolved D. This CDR3 region has 14 residues. Germline CDR1 reads SGHAT; CDR2 reads FQDESV (reference sequence). V lost 1 base, J lost 10 bases, and 11 bases lay in between. The CDR3 here is CASSLEGIGSPLHF. DNA for the CDR3: TGTGCCAGCAGCTTAGAAGGGATCGGGTCACCCCTCCACTTT.

The chain uses TRBV5-1 and TRBJ2-1; D gene uncertain. Trimming cost V 0 bases and J 4 bases, with 11 bases left between them. This CDR3 is built from 15 residues. Germline loops: CDR1 SGHRS, CDR2 YFSETQ. Here the CDR3 reads CASSLASQNYNEQFF. The CDR3 DNA reads as TGCGCCAGCAGCTTGGCCTCACAGAATTACAATGAGCAGTTCTTC. The whole variable domain, filled in from reference TRBV5-1 and TRBJ2-1, reads KAGVTQTPRYLIKTRGQQVTLSCSPISGHRSVSWYQQTPGQGLQFLFEYFSETQRNKGNFPGRFSGRQFSNSRSEMNVSTLELGDSALYLCASSLASQNYNEQFFGPGTRLTVL.

This chain uses TRBV6-6 with TRBJ2-7; 9 nucleotides agree with TRBD1. Germline V gene data show CDR1 as MNHNY and CDR2 as SVGAGI (reference sequence). The CDR3 sequence is 16 residues long. The V segment lost 2 bases and the J segment 9 bases; nucleotides outside the gene matches: 14. This CDR3 is CASSYRRDRVERGQYF. As DNA, the CDR3 is TGTGCCAGCAGTTACCGAAGGGACAGGGTGGAGCGGGGGCAGTACTTC.

The chain recombines TRBV7-6 with TRBJ2-7; D gene unclear. V dropped 0 bases and J dropped 1 base, with 7 bases sitting between them. Germline-derived CDR1 and CDR2 are SGHVS and FNYEAQ. CDR3 length: 14 residues. The CDR3 nucleotides read TGTGCCAGCAGCTTAGCGGCGAGATCCTACGAGCAGTACTTC. Its protein is CASSLAARSYEQYF.

The chain has TRBV10-3 and TRBJ2-4; D is perhaps TRBD1 or TRBD2 (5 bases each). Germline V CDR1 and CDR2: ENHRY, SYGVKD. The ends were cut back, 4 bases at V and 1 base at J, with 8 bases in the middle. This CDR3 contains 14 residues. This CDR3 reads CAISGDGAKNIQYF. In nucleotides, the CDR3 is TGTGCCATCAGTGGGGACGGCGCCAAAAACATTCAGTACTTC.

This sequence joins TRBV28 and TRBJ2-7, with D perhaps matching TRBD1 (5 bases). The V gene lost 3 bases and the J gene lost 1 base, with 13 bases spanning the gap. The CDR3 has 15 residues. Per germline, CDR1 MDHEN and CDR2 SYDVKM. CDR3 residues: CASSFQGPISYEQYF. The CDR3 nucleotides are TGTGCCAGCAGTTTTCAGGGTCCGATTTCCTACGAGCAGTACTTC. Combining the CDR3 with reference TRBV28 and TRBJ2-7 gives the whole variable domain DVKVTQSSRYLVKRTGEKVFLECVQDMDHENMFWYRQDPGLGLRLIYFSYDVKMKEKGDIPEGYSVSREKKERFSLILESASTNQTSMYLCASSFQGPISYEQYFGPGTRLTVT.

V and J are TRBV4-3 and TRBJ2-2; 11 bases are a match to TRBD2. The CDR3 loop spans 15 amino acids. Germline CDR1 and CDR2: LGHNA and YSLEER. The ends lost 4 bases at V and 6 bases at J; junction bases unmatched: 4. CDR3: CASSPGTSGSGELFF. In DNA, the CDR3 is TGCGCCAGCAGCCCCGGGACTAGCGGATCCGGGGAGCTGTTTTTT.

V usage is TRBV30 and J usage is TRBJ2-5, with 11 bases fitting TRBD1. Germline assignment: CDR1 GTSNPN and CDR2 SVGIG (reference sequence). The CDR3 spans 14 residues. Trimming at V came to 1 base and at J to 3 bases, leaving 1 base not matched to a gene. The CDR3 DNA follows: TGTGCCTGGAGTGCGGGACAGGGGGAAGAGACCCAGTACTTC. Residues: CAWSAGQGEETQYF.

CDR3 sequence reads: CSTRQGNEKLFF. CDR3 coding DNA: TGCAGCACCCGACAGGGTAATGAAAAACTGTTTTTT. J is TRBJ1-4 and V is TRBV29-1; 7 bases agree with TRBD1. V was clipped by 8 bases and J by 4 bases; unmatched bases: 4. This CDR3 region has 12 residues. Germline CDR1 is SQVTM and CDR2 is ANQGSEA.

The J gene is TRBJ2-3, the V gene TRBV4-3; 7 bases are shared with TRBD2. The germline gives CDR1 LGHNA, CDR2 YSLEER. V was pared by 1 base and J by 4 bases, with 8 bases of the junction left unmatched. The CDR3 has 16 amino acids. CDR3 sequence reads: CASSQGVQRGPDTQYF. The CDR3 DNA reads TGCGCCAGCAGCCAAGGGGTCCAGCGGGGCCCAGATACGCAGTATTTT.

The gene calls are TRBV25-1 and TRBJ2-2; D is unclear. CDR3 length: 13 residues. Germline V gene data show CDR1 as MGHDK and CDR2 as SYGVNS. V dropped 3 bases and J dropped 6 bases, with 8 bases sitting between them. The CDR3 sequence is CASSEAGAGELFF. The CDR3, as DNA: TGTGCCAGCAGTGAGGCTGGGGCCGGGGAGCTGTTTTTT.